This T cell receptor beta chain was found in a study of OX40 agonist ivuxolimab in advanced cancers. Study at large: Cohort: around 86% men, mean age about 60, aged about 23 to 79. Partial responses were recorded for three patients, including one with hepatocellular carcinoma and two with cutaneous melanoma. Findings of the study overall: The study found that CD8+ T cells averaged more expanded clones than CD4+.

Regarding this clone: What it binds is not known.

Clones were sequenced by immunoSEQ multiplex PCR, and TCRdb holds only the in-frame ones, with some missing. This sample has approximately 80,000 clones, with approximately 85% found just once. This clonotype originated in an adult with an advanced solid tumor such as melanoma, head and neck, liver or kidney cancer. This sample comprised CD4+ or CD8+ T cells sorted from blood, obtained in a trial of the OX40 agonist ivuxolimab.

The CDR3 nucleotides read TGCAGCGACTCGGGTTTTCATGGCTACACCTTC. Encoded protein: CSDSGFHGYTF. This chain uses TRBV20-1 with TRBJ1-2; D gene uncertain. Germline lookup yields CDR1 DFQATT and CDR2 SNEGSKA (reference sequence). The CDR3 extends over 11 amino acids.